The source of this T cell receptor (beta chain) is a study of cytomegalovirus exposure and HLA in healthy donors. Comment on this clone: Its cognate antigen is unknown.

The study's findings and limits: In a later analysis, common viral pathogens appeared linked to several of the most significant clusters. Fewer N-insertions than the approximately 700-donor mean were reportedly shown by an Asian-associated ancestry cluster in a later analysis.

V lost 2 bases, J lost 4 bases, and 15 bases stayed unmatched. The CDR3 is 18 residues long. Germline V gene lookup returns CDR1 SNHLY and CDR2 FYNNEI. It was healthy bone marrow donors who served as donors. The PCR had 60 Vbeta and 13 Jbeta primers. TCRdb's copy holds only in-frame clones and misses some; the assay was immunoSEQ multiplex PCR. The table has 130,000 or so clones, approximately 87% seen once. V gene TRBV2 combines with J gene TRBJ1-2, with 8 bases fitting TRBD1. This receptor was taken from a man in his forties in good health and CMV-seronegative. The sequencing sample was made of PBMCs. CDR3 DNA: TGTGCCAGCAGTGAATCTTGGGGGGACCAGGGGGCGATCTATGGCTACACCTTC. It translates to CASSESWGDQGAIYGYTF.